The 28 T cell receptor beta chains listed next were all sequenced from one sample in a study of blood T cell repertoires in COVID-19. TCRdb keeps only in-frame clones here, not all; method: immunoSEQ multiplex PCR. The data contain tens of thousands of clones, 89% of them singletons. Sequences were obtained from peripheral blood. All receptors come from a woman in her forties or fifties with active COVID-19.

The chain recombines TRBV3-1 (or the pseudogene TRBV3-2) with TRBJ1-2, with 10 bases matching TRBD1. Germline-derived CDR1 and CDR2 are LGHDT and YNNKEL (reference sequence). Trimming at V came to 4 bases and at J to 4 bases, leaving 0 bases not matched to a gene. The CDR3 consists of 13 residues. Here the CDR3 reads CASSRQGAYGYTF. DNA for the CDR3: TGTGCCAGCAGCCGACAGGGGGCCTATGGCTACACCTTC.

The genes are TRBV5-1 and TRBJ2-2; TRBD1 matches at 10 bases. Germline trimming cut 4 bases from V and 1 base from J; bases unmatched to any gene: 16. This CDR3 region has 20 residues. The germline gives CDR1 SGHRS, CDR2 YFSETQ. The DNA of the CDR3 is TGCGCCAGCAGCCCGGGACAGGGGAGGACGGGAGGCTTGAACACCGGGGAGCTGTTTTTT. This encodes CASSPGQGRTGGLNTGELFF.

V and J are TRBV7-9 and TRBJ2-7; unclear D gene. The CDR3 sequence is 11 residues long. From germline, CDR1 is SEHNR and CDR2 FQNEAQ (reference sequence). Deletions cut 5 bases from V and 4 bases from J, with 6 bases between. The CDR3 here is CASSPGYEQYF. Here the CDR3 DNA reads TGTGCCAGCAGCCCCGGGTACGAGCAGTACTTC.

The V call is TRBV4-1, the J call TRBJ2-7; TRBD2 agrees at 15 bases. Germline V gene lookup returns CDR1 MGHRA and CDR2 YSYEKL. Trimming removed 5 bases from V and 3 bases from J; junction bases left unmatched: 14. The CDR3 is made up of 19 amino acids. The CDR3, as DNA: TGCGCCAGCAGCTCTTGGGGCAGGGGACTAGCGGGAGGTGACTACGAGCAGTACTTC. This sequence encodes CASSSWGRGLAGGDYEQYF.

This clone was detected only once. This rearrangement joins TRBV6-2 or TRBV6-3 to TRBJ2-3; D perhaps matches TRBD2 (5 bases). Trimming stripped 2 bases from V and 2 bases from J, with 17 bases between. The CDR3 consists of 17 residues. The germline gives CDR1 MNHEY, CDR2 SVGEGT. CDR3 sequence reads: CASSYADDGLVTDTQYF. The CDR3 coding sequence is TGTGCCAGCAGTTACGCGGACGACGGACTGGTCACAGATACGCAGTATTTT.

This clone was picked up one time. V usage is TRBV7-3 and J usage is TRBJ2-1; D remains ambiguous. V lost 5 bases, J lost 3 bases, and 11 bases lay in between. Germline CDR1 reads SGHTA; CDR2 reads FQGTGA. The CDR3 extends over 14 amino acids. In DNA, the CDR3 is TGTGCCAGCAGCCCCGGTGACAACTACAATGAGCAGTTCTTC. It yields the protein CASSPGDNYNEQFF.

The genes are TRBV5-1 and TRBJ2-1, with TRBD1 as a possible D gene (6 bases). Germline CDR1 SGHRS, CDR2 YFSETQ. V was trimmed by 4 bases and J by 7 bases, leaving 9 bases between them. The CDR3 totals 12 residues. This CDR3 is CASSTQGNEQFF. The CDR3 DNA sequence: TGCGCCAGCAGCACCCAGGGGAATGAGCAGTTCTTC.

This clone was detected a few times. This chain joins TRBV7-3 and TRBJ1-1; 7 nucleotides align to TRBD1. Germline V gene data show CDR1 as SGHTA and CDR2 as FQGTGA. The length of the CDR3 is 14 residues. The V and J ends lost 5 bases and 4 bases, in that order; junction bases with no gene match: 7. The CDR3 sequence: CASSPGQTTTEAFF. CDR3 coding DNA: TGTGCCAGCAGCCCGGGACAGACAACCACTGAAGCTTTCTTT.

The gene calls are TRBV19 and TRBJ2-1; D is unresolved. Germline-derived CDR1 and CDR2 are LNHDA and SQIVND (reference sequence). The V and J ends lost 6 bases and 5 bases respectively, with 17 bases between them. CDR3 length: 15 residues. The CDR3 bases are TGTGCCAGTAGAGGATTTCCGGCTGCGGACAATGAGCAGTTCTTC. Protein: CASRGFPAADNEQFF.

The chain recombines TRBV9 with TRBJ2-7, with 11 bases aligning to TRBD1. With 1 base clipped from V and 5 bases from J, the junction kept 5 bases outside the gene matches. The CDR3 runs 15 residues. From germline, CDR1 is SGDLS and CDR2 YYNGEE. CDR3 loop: CASSVQGQGGNEQYF. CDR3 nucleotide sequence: TGTGCCAGCAGCGTACAGGGACAGGGGGGCAACGAGCAGTACTTC.

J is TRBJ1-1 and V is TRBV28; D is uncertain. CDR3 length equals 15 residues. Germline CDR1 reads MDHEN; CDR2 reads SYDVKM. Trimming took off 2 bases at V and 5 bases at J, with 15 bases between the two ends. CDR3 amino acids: CASSLIVFRATEAFF. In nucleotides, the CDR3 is TGTGCCAGCAGTTTAATCGTTTTTCGAGCGACTGAAGCTTTCTTT.

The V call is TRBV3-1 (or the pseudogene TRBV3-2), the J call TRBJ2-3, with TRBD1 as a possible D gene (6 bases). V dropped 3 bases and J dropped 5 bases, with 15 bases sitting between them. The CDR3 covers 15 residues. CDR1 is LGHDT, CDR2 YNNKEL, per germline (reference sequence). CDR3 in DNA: TGTGCCAGCAGCCAGAGACAGGTCCTTGAAGATACGCAGTATTTT. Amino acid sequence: CASSQRQVLEDTQYF.

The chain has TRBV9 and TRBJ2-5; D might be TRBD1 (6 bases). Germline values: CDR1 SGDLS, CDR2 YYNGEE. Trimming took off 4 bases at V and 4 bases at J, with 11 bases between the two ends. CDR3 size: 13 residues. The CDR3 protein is CASSRDIRETQYF. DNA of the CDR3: TGTGCCAGCAGCAGGGACATCCGAGAGACCCAGTACTTC.

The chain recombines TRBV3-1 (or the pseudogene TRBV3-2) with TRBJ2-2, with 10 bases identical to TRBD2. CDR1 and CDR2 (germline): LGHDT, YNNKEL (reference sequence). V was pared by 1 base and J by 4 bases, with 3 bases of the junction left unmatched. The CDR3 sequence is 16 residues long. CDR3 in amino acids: CASSQVLAGITGELFF. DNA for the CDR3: TGTGCCAGCAGCCAAGTACTAGCGGGAATCACCGGGGAGCTGTTTTTT.

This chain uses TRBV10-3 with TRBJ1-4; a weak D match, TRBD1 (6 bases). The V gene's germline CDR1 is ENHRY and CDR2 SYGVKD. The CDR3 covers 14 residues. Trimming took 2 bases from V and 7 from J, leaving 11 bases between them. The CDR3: CAISEGGVGEKLFF. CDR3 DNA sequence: TGTGCCATCAGTGAGGGGGGCGTAGGTGAAAAACTGTTTTTT.

This chain's CDR3 is CATSRDRSNYGYTF. For the CDR3, the DNA is TGTGCCACCAGCAGAGATAGGAGTAACTATGGCTACACCTTC. The chain has TRBV15 and TRBJ1-2; D gene uncertain. CDR3 size: 14 residues. The germline gives CDR1 LNHNV, CDR2 YYDKDF (reference sequence). Trimming removed 0 bases from V and 1 base from J, with 6 bases in between.

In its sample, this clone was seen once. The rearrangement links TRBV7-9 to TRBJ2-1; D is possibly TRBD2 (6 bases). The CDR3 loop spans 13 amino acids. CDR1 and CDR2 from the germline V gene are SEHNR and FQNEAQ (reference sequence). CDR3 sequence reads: CAAAGSSYNEQFF. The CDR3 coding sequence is TGTGCAGCCGCGGGAAGCTCCTACAATGAGCAGTTCTTC.

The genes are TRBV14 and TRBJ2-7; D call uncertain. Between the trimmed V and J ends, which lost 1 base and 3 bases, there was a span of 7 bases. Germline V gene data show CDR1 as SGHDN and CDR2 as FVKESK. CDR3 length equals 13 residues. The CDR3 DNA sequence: TGTGCCAGCAGCCAAGGAGGCGGCTACGAGCAGTACTTC. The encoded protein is CASSQGGGYEQYF. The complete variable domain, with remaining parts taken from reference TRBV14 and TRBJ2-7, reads EAGVTQFPSHSVIEKGQTVTLRCDPISGHDNLYWYRRVMGKEIKFLLHFVKESKQDESGMPNNRFLAERTGGTYSTLKVQPAELEDSGVYFCASSQGGGYEQYFGPGTRLTVT.

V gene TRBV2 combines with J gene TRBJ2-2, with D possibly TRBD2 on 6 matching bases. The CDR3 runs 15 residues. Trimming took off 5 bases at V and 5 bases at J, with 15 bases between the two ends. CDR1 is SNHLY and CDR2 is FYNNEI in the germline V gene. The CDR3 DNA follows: TGTGCCAGCAGTCCCGGGACTCGGGTTACCGGGGAGCTGTTTTTT. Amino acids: CASSPGTRVTGELFF.

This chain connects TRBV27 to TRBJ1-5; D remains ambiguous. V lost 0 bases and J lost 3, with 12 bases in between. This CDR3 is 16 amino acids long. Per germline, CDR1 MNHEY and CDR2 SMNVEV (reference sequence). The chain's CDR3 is CASSLSVETLNQPQHF. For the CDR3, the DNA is TGTGCCAGCAGTTTATCTGTGGAGACGCTCAATCAGCCCCAGCATTTT.

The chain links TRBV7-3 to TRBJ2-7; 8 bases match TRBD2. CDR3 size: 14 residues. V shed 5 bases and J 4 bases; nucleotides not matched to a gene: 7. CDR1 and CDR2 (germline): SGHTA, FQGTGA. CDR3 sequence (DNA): TGTGCCAGCAGCCCGACGGGACTAGTTTACGAGCAGTACTTC. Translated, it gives CASSPTGLVYEQYF. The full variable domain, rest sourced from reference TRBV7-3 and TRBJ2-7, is GAGVSQTPSNKVTEKGKYVELRCDPISGHTALYWYRQSLGQGPEFLIYFQGTGAADDSGLPNDRFFAVRPEGSVSTLKIQRTERGDSAVYLCASSPTGLVYEQYFGPGTRLTVT.

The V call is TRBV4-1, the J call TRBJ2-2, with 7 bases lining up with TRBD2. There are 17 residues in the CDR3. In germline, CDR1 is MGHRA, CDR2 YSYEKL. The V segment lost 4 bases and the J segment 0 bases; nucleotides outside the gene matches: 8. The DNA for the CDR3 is TGCGCCAGCAGCCGGGGGGAGGGGACCCCGAACACCGGGGAGCTGTTTTTT. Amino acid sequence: CASSRGEGTPNTGELFF.

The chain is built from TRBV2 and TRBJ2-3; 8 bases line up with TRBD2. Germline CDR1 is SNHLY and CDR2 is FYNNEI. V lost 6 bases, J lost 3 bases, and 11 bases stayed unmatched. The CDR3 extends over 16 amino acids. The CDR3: CASSPTGGLGTDTQYF. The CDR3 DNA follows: TGTGCCAGCAGCCCGACGGGGGGACTAGGGACAGATACGCAGTATTTT.

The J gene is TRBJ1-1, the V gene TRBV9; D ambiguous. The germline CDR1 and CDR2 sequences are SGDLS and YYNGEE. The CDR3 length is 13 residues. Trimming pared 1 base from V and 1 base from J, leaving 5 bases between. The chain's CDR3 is CASSVSQNTEAFF. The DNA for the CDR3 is TGTGCCAGCAGCGTATCCCAGAACACTGAAGCTTTCTTT.

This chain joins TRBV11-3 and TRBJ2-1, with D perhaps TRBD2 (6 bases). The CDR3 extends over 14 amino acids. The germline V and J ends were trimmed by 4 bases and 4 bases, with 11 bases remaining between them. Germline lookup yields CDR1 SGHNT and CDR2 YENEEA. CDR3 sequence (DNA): TGTGCCAGCAGCTCCCGGGACTTTTACAATGAGCAGTTCTTC. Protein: CASSSRDFYNEQFF.

CDR3: CASSAVYSRLAGNNEQFF. The CDR3, as DNA: TGTGCCAGCAGCGCTGTGTACTCGCGACTAGCGGGAAACAATGAGCAGTTCTTC. This chain connects TRBV9 to TRBJ2-1; 11 bases map to TRBD2. V trimming: 3 bases; J trimming: 5 bases; junction bases outside the gene matches: 13. The CDR3 is made up of 18 amino acids. Germline V gene data show CDR1 as SGDLS and CDR2 as YYNGEE.

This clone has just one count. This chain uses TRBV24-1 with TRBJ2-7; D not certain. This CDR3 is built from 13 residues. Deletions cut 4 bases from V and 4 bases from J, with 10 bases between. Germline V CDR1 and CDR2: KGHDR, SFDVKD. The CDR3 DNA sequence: TGTGCCACCAGTGACCCTGTCCCTTACGAGCAGTACTTC. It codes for CATSDPVPYEQYF.

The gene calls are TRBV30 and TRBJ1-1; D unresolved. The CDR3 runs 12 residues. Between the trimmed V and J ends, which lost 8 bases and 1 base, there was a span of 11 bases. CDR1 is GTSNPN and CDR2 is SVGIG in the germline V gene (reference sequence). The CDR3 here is CAGRQENTEAFF. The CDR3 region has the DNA TGTGCCGGTCGGCAGGAGAACACTGAAGCTTTCTTT.